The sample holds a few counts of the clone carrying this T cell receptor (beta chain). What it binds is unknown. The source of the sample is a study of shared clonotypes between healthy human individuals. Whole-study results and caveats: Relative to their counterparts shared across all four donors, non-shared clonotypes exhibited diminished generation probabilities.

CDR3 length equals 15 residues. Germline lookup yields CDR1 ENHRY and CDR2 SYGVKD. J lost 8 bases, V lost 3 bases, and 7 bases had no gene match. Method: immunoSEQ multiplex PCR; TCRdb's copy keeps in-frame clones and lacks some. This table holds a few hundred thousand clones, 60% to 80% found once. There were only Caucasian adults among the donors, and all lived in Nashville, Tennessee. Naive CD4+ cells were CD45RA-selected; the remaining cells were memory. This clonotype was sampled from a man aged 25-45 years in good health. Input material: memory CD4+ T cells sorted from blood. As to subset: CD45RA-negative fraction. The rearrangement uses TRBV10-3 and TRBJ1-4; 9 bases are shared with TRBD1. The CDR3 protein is CAISDLQGAGEKLFF. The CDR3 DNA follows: TGTGCCATCAGTGATTTACAGGGGGCTGGCGAAAAACTGTTTTTT.